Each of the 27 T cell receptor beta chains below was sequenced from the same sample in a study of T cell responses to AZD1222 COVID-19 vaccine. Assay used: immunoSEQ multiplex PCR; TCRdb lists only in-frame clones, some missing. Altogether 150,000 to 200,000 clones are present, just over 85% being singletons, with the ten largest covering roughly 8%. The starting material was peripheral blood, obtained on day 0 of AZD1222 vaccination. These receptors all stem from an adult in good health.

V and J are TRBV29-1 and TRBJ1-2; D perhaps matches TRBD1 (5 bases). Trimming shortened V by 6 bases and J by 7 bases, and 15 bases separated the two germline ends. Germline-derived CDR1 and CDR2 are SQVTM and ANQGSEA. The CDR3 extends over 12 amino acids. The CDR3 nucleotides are TGCAGCGTCCACACCGGGGCGGGTGGCTACACCTTC. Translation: CSVHTGAGGYTF.

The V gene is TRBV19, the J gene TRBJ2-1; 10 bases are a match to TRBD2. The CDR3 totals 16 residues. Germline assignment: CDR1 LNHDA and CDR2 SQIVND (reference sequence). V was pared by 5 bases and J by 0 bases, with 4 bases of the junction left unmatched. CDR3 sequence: CASSASGGSSYNEQFF. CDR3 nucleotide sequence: TGTGCCAGTAGTGCTAGCGGGGGAAGCTCCTACAATGAGCAGTTCTTC.

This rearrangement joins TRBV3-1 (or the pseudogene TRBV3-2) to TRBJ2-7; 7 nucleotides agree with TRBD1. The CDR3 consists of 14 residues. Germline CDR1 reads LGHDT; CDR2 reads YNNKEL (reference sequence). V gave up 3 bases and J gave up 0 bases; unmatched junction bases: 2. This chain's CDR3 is CASSQDRFSYEQYF. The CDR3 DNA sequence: TGTGCCAGCAGCCAGGACAGGTTCTCCTACGAGCAGTACTTC.

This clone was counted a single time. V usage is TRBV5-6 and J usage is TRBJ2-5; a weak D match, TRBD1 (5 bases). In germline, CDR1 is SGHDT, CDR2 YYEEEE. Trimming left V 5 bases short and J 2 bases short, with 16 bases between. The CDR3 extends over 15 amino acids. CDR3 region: CASRPFSGFQETQYF. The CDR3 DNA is TGTGCCAGCAGACCCTTCTCAGGGTTTCAAGAGACCCAGTACTTC.

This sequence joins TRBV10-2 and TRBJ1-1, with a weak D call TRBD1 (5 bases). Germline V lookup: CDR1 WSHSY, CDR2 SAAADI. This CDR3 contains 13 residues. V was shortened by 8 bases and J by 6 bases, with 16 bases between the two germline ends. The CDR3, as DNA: TGCGCCAGCCGGTTGGAGGGACCCTCTGAAGCTTTCTTT. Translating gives CASRLEGPSEAFF.

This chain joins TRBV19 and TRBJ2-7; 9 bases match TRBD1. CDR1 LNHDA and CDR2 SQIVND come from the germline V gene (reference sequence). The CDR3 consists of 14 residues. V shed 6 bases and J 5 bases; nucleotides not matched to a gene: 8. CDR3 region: CASSHRTGADEQYF. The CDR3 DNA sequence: TGTGCCAGTAGCCACCGGACAGGGGCGGACGAGCAGTACTTC.

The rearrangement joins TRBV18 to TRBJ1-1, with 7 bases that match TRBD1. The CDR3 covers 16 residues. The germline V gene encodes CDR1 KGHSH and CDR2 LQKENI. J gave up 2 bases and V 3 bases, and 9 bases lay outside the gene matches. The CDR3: CASSPTGTGVNTEAFF. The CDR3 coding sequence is TGTGCCAGCTCACCGACAGGGACCGGGGTCAACACTGAAGCTTTCTTT.

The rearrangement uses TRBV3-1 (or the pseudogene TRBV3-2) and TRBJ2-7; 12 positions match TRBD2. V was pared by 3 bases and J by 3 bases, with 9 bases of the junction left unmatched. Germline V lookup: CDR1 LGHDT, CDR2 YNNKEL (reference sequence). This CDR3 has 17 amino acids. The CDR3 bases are TGTGCCAGCAGCCACAGGACTAGCGGGGCAAAGCTCTACGAGCAGTACTTC. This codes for CASSHRTSGAKLYEQYF.

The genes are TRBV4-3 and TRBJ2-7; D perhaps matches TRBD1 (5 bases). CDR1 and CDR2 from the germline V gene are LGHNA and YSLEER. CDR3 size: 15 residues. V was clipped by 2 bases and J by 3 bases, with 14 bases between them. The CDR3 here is CASSQLGGRDYEQYF. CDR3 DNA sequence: TGCGCCAGCAGCCAATTGGGCGGCAGGGACTACGAGCAGTACTTC.

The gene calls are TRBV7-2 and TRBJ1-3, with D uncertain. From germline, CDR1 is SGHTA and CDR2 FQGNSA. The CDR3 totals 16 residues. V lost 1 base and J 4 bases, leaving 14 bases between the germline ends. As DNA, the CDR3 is TGTGCCAGCAGCTTAGTCGGCCAGGTTAAGGGAAACACCATATATTTT. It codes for CASSLVGQVKGNTIYF.

Here the CDR3 reads CASSSTPLGANVLTF. For the CDR3, the DNA is TGTGCCAGCAGCTCGACTCCGCTTGGGGCCAACGTCCTGACTTTC. The V and J genes are TRBV7-8 and TRBJ2-6; no clear D. CDR1 is SGHVS, CDR2 FQNEAQ, per germline. The CDR3 runs to 15 residues. V lost 4 bases to trimming and J lost 3 bases, with 10 bases between them. Full variable domain (missing parts from reference TRBV7-8 and TRBJ2-6): GAGVSQSPRYKVAKRGQDVALRCDPISGHVSLFWYQQALGQGPEFLTYFQNEAQLDKSGLPSDRFFAERPEGSVSTLKIQRTQQEDSAVYLCASSSTPLGANVLTFGAGSRLTVL.

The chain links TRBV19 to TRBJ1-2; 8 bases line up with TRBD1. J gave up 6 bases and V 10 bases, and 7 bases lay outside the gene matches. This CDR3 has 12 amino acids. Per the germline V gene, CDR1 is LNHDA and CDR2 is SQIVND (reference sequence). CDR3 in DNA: TGTGCCACACTGGACAGGGTTAATGGCTACACCTTC. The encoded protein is CATLDRVNGYTF.

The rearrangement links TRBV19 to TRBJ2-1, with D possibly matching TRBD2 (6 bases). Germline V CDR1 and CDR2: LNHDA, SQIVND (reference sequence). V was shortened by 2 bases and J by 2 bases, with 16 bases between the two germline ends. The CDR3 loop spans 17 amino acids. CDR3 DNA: TGTGCCAGTAGTATACCGTATGGAGGGCTTCCCTACAATGAGCAGTTCTTC. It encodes CASSIPYGGLPYNEQFF.

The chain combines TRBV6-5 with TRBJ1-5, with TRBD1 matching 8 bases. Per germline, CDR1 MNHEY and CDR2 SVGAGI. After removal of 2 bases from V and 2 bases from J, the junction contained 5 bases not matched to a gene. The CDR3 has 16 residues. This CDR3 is CASSYTGQGGNQPQHF. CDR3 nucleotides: TGTGCCAGCAGTTACACCGGACAGGGAGGCAATCAGCCCCAGCATTTT.

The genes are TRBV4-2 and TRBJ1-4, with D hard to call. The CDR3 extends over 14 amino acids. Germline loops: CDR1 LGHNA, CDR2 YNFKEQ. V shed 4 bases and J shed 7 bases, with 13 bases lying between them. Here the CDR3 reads CASSRERWGEKLFF. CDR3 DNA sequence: TGTGCCAGCAGCCGGGAAAGGTGGGGTGAAAAACTGTTTTTT.

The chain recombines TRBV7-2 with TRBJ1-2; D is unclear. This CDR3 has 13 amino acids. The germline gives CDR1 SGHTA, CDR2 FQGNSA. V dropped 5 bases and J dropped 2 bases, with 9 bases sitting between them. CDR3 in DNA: TGTGCCAGCAGCCCTCGAGGGAACTATGGCTACACCTTC. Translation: CASSPRGNYGYTF.

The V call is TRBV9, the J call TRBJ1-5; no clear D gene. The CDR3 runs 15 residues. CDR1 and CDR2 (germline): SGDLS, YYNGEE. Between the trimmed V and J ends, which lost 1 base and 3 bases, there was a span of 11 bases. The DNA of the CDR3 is TGTGCCAGCAGCGTAAACGGCGGGGTCAATCAGCCCCAGCATTTT. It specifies CASSVNGGVNQPQHF.

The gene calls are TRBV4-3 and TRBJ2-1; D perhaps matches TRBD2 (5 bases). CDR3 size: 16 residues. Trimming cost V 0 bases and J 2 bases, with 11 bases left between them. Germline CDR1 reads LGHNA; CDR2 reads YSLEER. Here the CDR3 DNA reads TGCGCCAGCAGCCAAGATCTCGGGGTCCCCTACAATGAGCAGTTCTTC. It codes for CASSQDLGVPYNEQFF.

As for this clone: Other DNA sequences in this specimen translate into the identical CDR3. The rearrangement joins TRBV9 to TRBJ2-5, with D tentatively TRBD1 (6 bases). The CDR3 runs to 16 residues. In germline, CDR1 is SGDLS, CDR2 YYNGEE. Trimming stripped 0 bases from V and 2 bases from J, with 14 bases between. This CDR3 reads CASSVGPGQIQETQYF. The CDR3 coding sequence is TGTGCCAGCAGCGTAGGGCCCGGACAGATTCAAGAGACCCAGTACTTC.

CDR3 nucleotide sequence: TGTGCCAGTAGTACGTCAACCCTGCACGGTGAGCAGTTCTTC. Protein: CASSTSTLHGEQFF. V gene TRBV19 combines with J gene TRBJ2-1; D remains unclear. The germline V and J ends were trimmed by 4 bases and 9 bases, with 16 bases remaining between them. The germline gives CDR1 LNHDA, CDR2 SQIVND (reference sequence). This CDR3 has 14 residues.

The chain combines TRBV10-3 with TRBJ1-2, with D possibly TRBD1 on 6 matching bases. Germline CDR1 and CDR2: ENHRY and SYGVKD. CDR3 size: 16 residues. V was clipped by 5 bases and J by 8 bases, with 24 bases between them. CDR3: CAISSFTGPHQRGYTF. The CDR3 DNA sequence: TGTGCCATCAGTTCCTTTACAGGGCCCCATCAGAGGGGCTACACCTTC.

Here the CDR3 DNA reads TGCGCCAGCAGCTTGGTTGGCGGGGGCAATACGCAGTATTTT. It specifies CASSLVGGGNTQYF. This rearrangement joins TRBV5-1 to TRBJ2-3; D is possibly TRBD2 (7 bases). The CDR3 contains 14 residues. Germline CDR1 and CDR2: SGHRS and YFSETQ. V shed 0 bases and J shed 7 bases, with 12 bases lying between them.

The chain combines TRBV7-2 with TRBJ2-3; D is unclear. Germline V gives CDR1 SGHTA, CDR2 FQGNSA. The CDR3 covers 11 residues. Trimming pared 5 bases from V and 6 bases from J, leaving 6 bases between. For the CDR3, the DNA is TGTGCCAGCAGCGCCTTGGATACGCAGTATTTT. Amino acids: CASSALDTQYF.

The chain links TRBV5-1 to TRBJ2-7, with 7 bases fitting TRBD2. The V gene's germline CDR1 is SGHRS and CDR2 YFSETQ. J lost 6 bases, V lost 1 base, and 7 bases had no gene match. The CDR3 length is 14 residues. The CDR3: CASSLSLAVSEQYF. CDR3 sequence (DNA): TGCGCCAGCAGCTTGTCCCTAGCGGTCTCCGAGCAGTACTTC.

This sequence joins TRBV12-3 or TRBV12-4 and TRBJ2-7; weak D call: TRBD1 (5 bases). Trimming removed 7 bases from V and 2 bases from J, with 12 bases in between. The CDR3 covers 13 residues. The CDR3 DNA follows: TGTGCCAGCACCAGACAGTTCCCCTACGAGCAGTACTTC. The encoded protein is CASTRQFPYEQYF.

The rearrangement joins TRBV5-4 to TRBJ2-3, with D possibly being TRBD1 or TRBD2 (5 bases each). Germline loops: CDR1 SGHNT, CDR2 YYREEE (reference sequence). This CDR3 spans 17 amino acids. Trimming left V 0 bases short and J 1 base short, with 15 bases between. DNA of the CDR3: TGTGCCAGCAGCTTGGGGGGGAGACGCTCCGGCACAGATACGCAGTATTTT. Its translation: CASSLGGRRSGTDTQYF.

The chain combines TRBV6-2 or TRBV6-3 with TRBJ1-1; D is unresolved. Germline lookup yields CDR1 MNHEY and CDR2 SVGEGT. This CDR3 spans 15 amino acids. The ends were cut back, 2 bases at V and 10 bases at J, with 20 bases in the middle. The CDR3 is CASSYMQAGGSAAFF. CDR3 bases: TGTGCCAGCAGTTACATGCAGGCCGGAGGTTCTGCAGCTTTCTTT.